The sequence of this T cell receptor beta chain was determined in a study of T cell repertoires in cytomegalovirus infection. With regard to this clonotype: Its target is unknown.

TCRdb re-derived calls from the reads in MiXCR, one entry per CDR3 protein. The sample lists roughly 310,000 distinct CDR3 sequences, 29% occurring once. Germline trimming cut 5 bases from V and 4 bases from J; bases unmatched to any gene: 4. This CDR3 is built from 14 residues. Germline lookup yields CDR1 SGHVT and CDR2 SQSDAQ. This TCR was recovered from a human donor in good health (CMV status not recorded). Some clones in this sample may be carry-over from other donors' samples. The sample in question was cultured PBMCs, obtained from culture after CMV antigen stimulation. The chain links TRBV7-4 to TRBJ2-1; 8 bases are a match to TRBD1. The chain's CDR3 is CASSAWTGYNEQFF. CDR3 DNA: TGTGCCAGCAGCGCCTGGACAGGGTACAATGAGCAGTTCTTC. Together with reference TRBV7-4 and TRBJ2-1, the CDR3 gives the full variable domain: GAGVSQSPRYKVAKRGRDVALRCDSISGHVTLYWYRQTLGQGSEVLTYSQSDAQRDKSGRPSGRFSAERPERSVSTLKIQRTEQGDSAVYLCASSAWTGYNEQFFGPGTRLTVL.